The rows below give T cell receptor beta chains drawn from one sample of a study of shared clonotypes between healthy human individuals. Only in-frame clones appear in the TCRdb table, and some are missing; sequencing was by immunoSEQ multiplex PCR. This table has 2.3 million or so clones, over 85% appearing once. Sequenced material: naive CD4+ T cells from PBMCs. These receptors were obtained from a man in his late teens or twenties in good health. Some clones in this sample may be carry-over from other donors' samples. CDR3s include the opening cysteine and the closing phenylalanine or tryptophan. Each record gives: V gene, CDR3 length, clone size, D gene, J gene, CDR3 DNA, CDR3 protein. A D gene is named only where the DNA matches it firmly. Expanded clones get a size class; other rows say once, few or many, or leave the size out.

v_gene: TRBV20-1; len: 11; abundance: NA; d_gene: NA; j_gene: TRBJ2-1; CDR3nt: TGCAGTGCTGGTTTGAGGGATGAGCAGTTCTTC; CDR3aa: CSAGLRDEQFF
v_gene: TRBV28; len: 13; abundance: NA; d_gene: NA; j_gene: TRBJ2-6; CDR3nt: TGTGCCAGCAGTTTGAGGGGGGCCAACGTCCTGACTTTC; CDR3aa: CASSLRGANVLTF
v_gene: TRBV15; len: 12; abundance: NA; d_gene: TRBD1; j_gene: TRBJ1-3; CDR3nt: TGTGCCACGCAACAGGGGGGAAACACCATATATTTT; CDR3aa: CATQQGGNTIYF
v_gene: TRBV19; len: 11; abundance: NA; d_gene: NA; j_gene: TRBJ2-3; CDR3nt: TGTGCCAGTAGTATTGCTGATACGCAGTATTTT; CDR3aa: CASSIADTQYF
v_gene: TRBV6-5; len: 15; abundance: NA; d_gene: NA; j_gene: TRBJ2-7; CDR3nt: TGTGCCAGCAGTTACTCGTCAAGGCGCCTCTACGAGCAGTACTTC; CDR3aa: CASSYSSRRLYEQYF
v_gene: TRBV7-9; len: 14; abundance: NA; d_gene: NA; j_gene: TRBJ1-2; CDR3nt: TGTGCCAGCAGTCTAGACAGGATCCTCTATGGCTACACCTTC; CDR3aa: CASSLDRILYGYTF
v_gene: TRBV5-6; len: 15; abundance: NA; d_gene: NA; j_gene: TRBJ1-5; CDR3nt: TGTGCCAGCAGCTTGGGGGTTCGGGGGGCTAGTCCCCAGCATTTT; CDR3aa: CASSLGVRGASPQHF
v_gene: TRBV21-1; len: 13; abundance: NA; d_gene: NA; j_gene: TRBJ1-1; CDR3nt: TGTGCCAGGGAAGGGGTACGGGTGACTGAAGCTTTCTTT; CDR3aa: CAREGVRVTEAFF
v_gene: TRBV9; len: 18; abundance: NA; d_gene: NA; j_gene: TRBJ2-3; CDR3nt: TGTGCCAGCAGCGCGCAACTATTGAGGCCCACTAGCACAGATACGCAGTATTTT; CDR3aa: CASSAQLLRPTSTDTQYF
v_gene: TRBV7-3; len: 12; abundance: NA; d_gene: TRBD2; j_gene: TRBJ2-3; CDR3nt: TGTGCCAGCAGCCGGGGACTAGGGGCGCAGTATTTT; CDR3aa: CASSRGLGAQYF
v_gene: TRBV9; len: 15; abundance: once; d_gene: NA; j_gene: TRBJ2-3; CDR3nt: TGTGCCAGCAGCTCCCGACTTGCTAGCACAGATACGCAGTATTTT; CDR3aa: CASSSRLASTDTQYF
v_gene: TRBV28; len: 15; abundance: NA; d_gene: NA; j_gene: TRBJ1-5; CDR3nt: TGTGCCAGCAGGCGGAGGAGGGGGGGCGGACAGCCCCAGCATTTT; CDR3aa: CASRRRRGGGQPQHF
v_gene: TRBV7-3; len: 15; abundance: NA; d_gene: NA; j_gene: TRBJ2-3; CDR3nt: TGTGCCAGCAGCTTAACCGGCCAGGGCACAGATACGCAGTATTTT; CDR3aa: CASSLTGQGTDTQYF
v_gene: TRBV30; len: 13; abundance: NA; d_gene: TRBD2; j_gene: TRBJ2-7; CDR3nt: TGTGCCTGGAGTTCGGGGGGGCCCTACGAGCAGTACTTC; CDR3aa: CAWSSGGPYEQYF
v_gene: TRBV18; len: 14; abundance: NA; d_gene: NA; j_gene: TRBJ1-5; CDR3nt: TGTGCCAGCTCACCAGCTCTGGTGGGTCAGCCCCAGCATTTT; CDR3aa: CASSPALVGQPQHF
v_gene: TRBV19; len: 14; abundance: NA; d_gene: NA; j_gene: TRBJ1-2; CDR3nt: TGTGCCAGTAGTATCCGCGGGATCTCCTATGGCTACACCTTC; CDR3aa: CASSIRGISYGYTF
v_gene: TRBV5-1; len: 15; abundance: NA; d_gene: TRBD1; j_gene: TRBJ1-1; CDR3nt: TGCGCCAGCAGCCAGATGGACAGGATGAACACTGAAGCTTTCTTT; CDR3aa: CASSQMDRMNTEAFF
v_gene: TRBV28; len: 13; abundance: NA; d_gene: TRBD1; j_gene: TRBJ2-1; CDR3nt: TGTGCCAGCACTAGGGGGCCCTACAATGAGCAGTTCTTC; CDR3aa: CASTRGPYNEQFF
v_gene: TRBV29-1; len: 11; abundance: NA; d_gene: NA; j_gene: TRBJ1-2; CDR3nt: TGCAGCGTCTGGGGCGGGCCTGGCTACACCTTC; CDR3aa: CSVWGGPGYTF
v_gene: TRBV6-6; len: 14; abundance: NA; d_gene: NA; j_gene: TRBJ1-1; CDR3nt: TGTGCCAGCAGTGGGGAGAGAAACCTTTTTGAAGCTTTCTTT; CDR3aa: CASSGERNLFEAFF
v_gene: TRBV28; len: 15; abundance: NA; d_gene: TRBD2; j_gene: TRBJ2-1; CDR3nt: TGTGCCAGCAAACAAAGCGGGATCCTGTCCCATGAGCAGTTCTTC; CDR3aa: CASKQSGILSHEQFF
v_gene: TRBV5-1; len: 13; abundance: NA; d_gene: NA; j_gene: TRBJ2-7; CDR3nt: TGCGCCAGCAGCCCTCCCACAACATTCGAGCAGTACTTC; CDR3aa: CASSPPTTFEQYF
v_gene: TRBV11-2; len: 16; abundance: NA; d_gene: TRBD2; j_gene: TRBJ2-7; CDR3nt: TGTGCCAGCAGCTTAATTAGCGGGAGGGCCCCCTACGAGCAGTACTTC; CDR3aa: CASSLISGRAPYEQYF
v_gene: TRBV9; len: 14; abundance: NA; d_gene: TRBD1; j_gene: TRBJ1-2; CDR3nt: TGTGCCAGCAGTGCTTACAGGGGTTGGGGTGGCTACACCTTC; CDR3aa: CASSAYRGWGGYTF
v_gene: TRBV5-1; len: 14; abundance: NA; d_gene: NA; j_gene: TRBJ2-7; CDR3nt: TGCGCCAGCAGCCCGGGTCGTGGTTCCTACGAGCAGTACTTC; CDR3aa: CASSPGRGSYEQYF
v_gene: TRBV9; len: 16; abundance: NA; d_gene: TRBD2; j_gene: TRBJ2-3; CDR3nt: TGTGCCAGCAGCCCGACTAGCGGGAGTCTTCCAGATACGCAGTATTTT; CDR3aa: CASSPTSGSLPDTQYF
v_gene: TRBV14; len: 15; abundance: NA; d_gene: TRBD1; j_gene: TRBJ2-7; CDR3nt: TGTGCCAGCAGCCAAGGAGGCAGGGGGTGGTACGAGCAGTACTTC; CDR3aa: CASSQGGRGWYEQYF
v_gene: TRBV5-6; len: 15; abundance: NA; d_gene: TRBD2; j_gene: TRBJ2-5; CDR3nt: TGTGCCAGCAGCCCCGGGACTAGCGTACAAGAGACCCAGTACTTC; CDR3aa: CASSPGTSVQETQYF
v_gene: TRBV10-3; len: 13; abundance: NA; d_gene: TRBD2; j_gene: TRBJ2-1; CDR3nt: TGTGCCACGGGGACTAGCGGGAGCAATGAGCAGTTCTTC; CDR3aa: CATGTSGSNEQFF
v_gene: TRBV5-1; len: 20; abundance: NA; d_gene: TRBD1; j_gene: TRBJ2-6; CDR3nt: TGCGCCAGCAGCCCAGGCCGGACAGGGCCTCTCCTTTCTGGGGCCAACGTCCTGACTTTC; CDR3aa: CASSPGRTGPLLSGANVLTF
v_gene: TRBV30; len: 14; abundance: NA; d_gene: TRBD1; j_gene: TRBJ2-7; CDR3nt: TGTGCCTGGACGACGACAGGGCGTTCCTACGAGCAGTACTTC; CDR3aa: CAWTTTGRSYEQYF
v_gene: TRBV14; len: 17; abundance: NA; d_gene: TRBD1; j_gene: TRBJ1-4; CDR3nt: TGTGCCAGCAGCCAACTCAATCCGGGACAGGGGTATGAAAAACTGTTTTTT; CDR3aa: CASSQLNPGQGYEKLFF
v_gene: TRBV5-1; len: 14; abundance: NA; d_gene: TRBD2; j_gene: TRBJ2-7; CDR3nt: TGCGCCAGCAGCCAGCCGGGACTAGACTACGAGCAGTACTTC; CDR3aa: CASSQPGLDYEQYF
v_gene: TRBV5-1; len: 15; abundance: NA; d_gene: TRBD1; j_gene: TRBJ1-3; CDR3nt: TGCGCCAGCAGCTTGGGAGGGGGCCTAGGAAACACCATATATTTT; CDR3aa: CASSLGGGLGNTIYF
v_gene: TRBV15; len: 14; abundance: NA; d_gene: NA; j_gene: TRBJ2-7; CDR3nt: TGTGCCACCAGCAGAGAGTACTTGACCTACGAGCAGTACTTC; CDR3aa: CATSREYLTYEQYF
v_gene: TRBV5-8; len: 12; abundance: NA; d_gene: NA; j_gene: TRBJ1-2; CDR3nt: TGTGCCAGCAGCTTGGATGGCTATGGCTACACCTTC; CDR3aa: CASSLDGYGYTF
v_gene: TRBV6-4; len: 13; abundance: NA; d_gene: NA; j_gene: TRBJ2-1; CDR3nt: TGTGCCAGCAGTGTAACTAGTAACAATGAGCAGTTCTTC; CDR3aa: CASSVTSNNEQFF
v_gene: TRBV11-1; len: 17; abundance: NA; d_gene: NA; j_gene: TRBJ2-2; CDR3nt: TGTGCCAGCAGCTTACGAGACAGACGGTTAAACACCGGGGAGCTGTTTTTT; CDR3aa: CASSLRDRRLNTGELFF
v_gene: TRBV11-3; len: 14; abundance: NA; d_gene: TRBD2; j_gene: TRBJ2-7; CDR3nt: TGTGCCAGCAGCCAGACTAGCGGGATGGGCGAGCAGTACTTC; CDR3aa: CASSQTSGMGEQYF
v_gene: TRBV2; len: 16; abundance: NA; d_gene: TRBD1; j_gene: TRBJ2-1; CDR3nt: TGTGCCAGCAGTGACCCCGGACAGGGAACCTACAATGAGCAGTTCTTC; CDR3aa: CASSDPGQGTYNEQFF
v_gene: TRBV5-1; len: 16; abundance: once; d_gene: TRBD1; j_gene: TRBJ2-7; CDR3nt: TGCGCCAGCAGCCCATTCAGGACAGGGAGCATGTACGAGCAGTACTTC; CDR3aa: CASSPFRTGSMYEQYF
v_gene: TRBV4-3; len: 17; abundance: NA; d_gene: TRBD1; j_gene: TRBJ2-7; CDR3nt: TGCGCCAGCAGCCAAGATAGGGTCGGGACAGGGGCTTACGAGCAGTACTTC; CDR3aa: CASSQDRVGTGAYEQYF
v_gene: TRBV2; len: 16; abundance: NA; d_gene: TRBD1; j_gene: TRBJ1-3; CDR3nt: TGTGCCAGCAGCCTCCGAGACAGGGACTCTGGAAACACCATATATTTT; CDR3aa: CASSLRDRDSGNTIYF
v_gene: TRBV7-6; len: 14; abundance: once; d_gene: NA; j_gene: TRBJ1-3; CDR3nt: TGTGCCAGCGGGCTGGGTCCATCTGGAAACACCATATATTTT; CDR3aa: CASGLGPSGNTIYF
v_gene: TRBV29-1; len: 14; abundance: NA; d_gene: TRBD1; j_gene: TRBJ1-5; CDR3nt: TGCAGCGTCCCCGGACAGGGGAATGATCAGCCCCAGCATTTT; CDR3aa: CSVPGQGNDQPQHF
v_gene: TRBV5-6; len: 16; abundance: NA; d_gene: NA; j_gene: TRBJ1-5; CDR3nt: TGTGCCAGCAGCCCGCGGGGGACATATAGCAATCAGCCCCAGCATTTT; CDR3aa: CASSPRGTYSNQPQHF
v_gene: TRBV2; len: 12; abundance: NA; d_gene: NA; j_gene: TRBJ1-4; CDR3nt: TGTGCCAGCATAGGCGGAGGAGAAAAACTGTTTTTT; CDR3aa: CASIGGGEKLFF
v_gene: TRBV28; len: 14; abundance: NA; d_gene: NA; j_gene: TRBJ1-1; CDR3nt: TGTGCCAGCAGCCGGACAGAGCTTAACACTGAAGCTTTCTTT; CDR3aa: CASSRTELNTEAFF
v_gene: TRBV6-6; len: 15; abundance: many; d_gene: NA; j_gene: TRBJ2-2; CDR3nt: TGTGCCAGCAGGGCCCGGATGGGGGACGCCGGGGAGCTGTTTTTT; CDR3aa: CASRARMGDAGELFF
v_gene: TRBV28; len: 13; abundance: NA; d_gene: TRBD2; j_gene: TRBJ2-5; CDR3nt: TGTGCCAGCAGCAGCGGGAGTTCGGAGACCCAGTACTTC; CDR3aa: CASSSGSSETQYF
v_gene: TRBV6-5; len: 14; abundance: NA; d_gene: TRBD1; j_gene: TRBJ1-2; CDR3nt: TGTGCCAGCAGTTTGGGACAGGGGACCTATGGCTACACCTTC; CDR3aa: CASSLGQGTYGYTF
v_gene: TRBV28; len: 14; abundance: NA; d_gene: TRBD1; j_gene: TRBJ2-4; CDR3nt: TGTGCCAGCAGTCCCCGGGACAGAAAAAACATTCAGTACTTC; CDR3aa: CASSPRDRKNIQYF
v_gene: TRBV4-2; len: 18; abundance: once; d_gene: NA; j_gene: TRBJ2-5; CDR3nt: TGTGCCAGCAGCGCTTCCGTTGCCGGGCTGGATGAGTTAAAGACCCAGTACTTC; CDR3aa: CASSASVAGLDELKTQYF
v_gene: TRBV5-1; len: 15; abundance: NA; d_gene: NA; j_gene: TRBJ2-7; CDR3nt: TGCGCCAGCAGCTTGGTACAGGCGCCTTCCTACGAGCAGTACTTC; CDR3aa: CASSLVQAPSYEQYF
v_gene: TRBV21-1; len: 17; abundance: NA; d_gene: NA; j_gene: TRBJ1-1; CDR3nt: TGTGCCAGCAGCAAAGCGGGTGACAGGGGGGATGGAACTGAAGCTTTCTTT; CDR3aa: CASSKAGDRGDGTEAFF